This TCR beta chain was captured in a study of T cells after yellow fever vaccination. J gave up 7 bases and V 4 bases, and 10 bases lay outside the gene matches. The germline gives CDR1 SGHRS, CDR2 YFSETQ. CDR3 length: 14 residues. TCRdb redid the calling of the 5' RACE reads with MiXCR, one entry per CDR3 protein. The sample carries about 300,000 distinct CDR3 sequences, approximately 7% recorded once. In its sample, this clonotype was seen a few times. This sample comprised PBMCs, obtained roughly seven weeks after the first yellow fever vaccination. The J gene is TRBJ1-2, the V gene TRBV5-1, with 7 bases that match TRBD1. The receptor comes from a man younger than 30 who received the YFV17D yellow fever vaccine. CDR3 amino acids: CASSPRGQSLGYTF. CDR3 bases: TGCGCCAGCAGCCCACGGGGACAGTCCCTTGGCTACACCTTC.